This TCR beta chain is from a study of blood T cell repertoires in COVID-19. TCRdb's copy holds only in-frame clones and misses some; the assay was immunoSEQ multiplex PCR. The top ten hold 18% of the sample, which has about 62,000 clones, 65% to 80% seen once. The germline V gene encodes CDR1 SGHTA and CDR2 FQGTGA. This CDR3 region has 14 residues. V dropped 3 bases and J dropped 2 bases, with 10 bases sitting between them. Sequenced sample: peripheral blood. This sequence joins TRBV7-3 and TRBJ1-2, with D perhaps matching TRBD1 (5 bases). This TCR derives from a man in his sixties with acute or convalescent COVID-19. The DNA of the CDR3 is TGTGCCAGCAGCTTTTATCGACAGAACTATGGCTACACCTTC. It encodes CASSFYRQNYGYTF.